A single sample gave rise to the 25 T cell receptor beta chains below, sequenced in a study of CD8+CD57+ T cells in acquired aplastic anemia. Flow cytometry had shown expanded CD8+CD57+ cells in the patients chosen for sequencing. Profiling of TCR beta VDJ combinations and CDR3 sequences used genomic DNA as template. TCRdb passed the reads through MiXCR, listing each CDR3 protein once. The repertoire holds some 180,000 distinct CDR3 sequences, about 44% seen once, with 13% in the top ten. The sample was sorted CD4+, CD8+, or CD8+CD57+ T cells (not recorded which) from PBMCs. The receptors originated from a human donor with aplastic anemia.

This clonotype appeared a few times. An end of the junction does not agree with germline; a read error may underlie this. The chain couples TRBV19 to TRBJ2-6; D may be TRBD1 or TRBD2 (6 bases each). Germline V gives CDR1 LNHDA, CDR2 SQIVND (reference sequence). The CDR3 is made up of 16 amino acids. In DNA, the CDR3 is TGTGCCAGTACCAGGGGCGGGAAGGCTGGGGCCGACGTTCTGACTTTC. Translated: CASTRGGKAGADVLTF.

With regard to this clonotype: This may stem from a read error, because a much larger clone lies one nucleotide away. This rearrangement joins TRBV6-2 or TRBV6-3 to TRBJ2-7; TRBD1 is a possible D gene (7 bases). The V end was cut by 0 bases, the J end by 7 bases, with 25 bases between. The CDR3 length is 18 residues. The germline CDR1 and CDR2 sequences are MNHEY and SVGEGT. The CDR3 is CASSYSVRGGRRGHEQYF. The CDR3 nucleotides are TGTGCCAGCAGTTACTCGGTACGAGGTGGGAGGAGGGGGCATGAGCAGTACTTC.

The rearrangement links TRBV11-2 to TRBJ2-6; 9 bases match TRBD1. The V segment lost 5 bases and the J segment 1 base; nucleotides outside the gene matches: 12. Germline V gene sequence: CDR1 SGHAT, CDR2 FQNNGV. CDR3 length equals 19 residues. In DNA form, the CDR3 reads TGTGCCAGCAGCCCGACCGGGACAGGGTTCTTATCTGGGGCCAACGTCCTGACTTTC. Its translation: CASSPTGTGFLSGANVLTF.

This rearrangement joins TRBV5-8 to TRBJ1-2; the D is unclear. The V gene's germline CDR1 is SGHTS and CDR2 YDEGEE. Trimming took off 4 bases at V and 5 bases at J, with 9 bases between the two ends. The CDR3 is 12 residues long. Here the CDR3 reads CASSVEVYGYTF. The CDR3 coding sequence is TGTGCCAGCAGCGTGGAGGTTTATGGCTACACCTTC.

At least ten counts were recorded for this clonotype. The chain is built from TRBV24-1 and TRBJ1-2, with D tentatively TRBD1 (6 bases). V was clipped by 5 bases and J by 3 bases, with 15 bases between them. This CDR3 is built from 15 residues. CDR1 and CDR2 from the germline V gene are KGHDR and SFDVKD. CDR3 residues: CATSGGGGSDYGYTF. CDR3 coding DNA: TGTGCCACCAGTGGTGGGGGCGGTTCTGACTATGGCTACACCTTC.

The gene calls are TRBV2 and TRBJ1-5; 9 positions agree with TRBD1. Trimming cost V 6 bases and J 3 bases; bases outside gene matches: 6. The CDR3 has 15 amino acids. Germline V lookup: CDR1 SNHLY, CDR2 FYNNEI. Written as DNA, the CDR3 is TGTGCCAGCAGAAGGACAGGGGCCGACAATCAGCCCCAGCATTTT. This codes for CASRRTGADNQPQHF.

This clonotype was detected only once. The genes are TRBV20-1 and TRBJ2-7; tentatively, D is TRBD2 (6 bases). Trimming removed 0 bases from V and 3 bases from J, with 12 bases in between. From germline, CDR1 is DFQATT and CDR2 SNEGSKA (reference sequence). CDR3 length: 14 amino acids. The CDR3 sequence: CSAREVLRDYEQYF. In nucleotides, the CDR3 is TGCAGTGCTAGAGAGGTCTTGCGGGACTACGAGCAGTACTTC.

Comment on this clonotype: A clone one base away is much larger, so this may be a read error. V is TRBV12-3 or TRBV12-4 and J is TRBJ2-7; the D gene is possibly TRBD1 (8 bases). This CDR3 has 14 amino acids. CDR3 DNA: TGTGCCAGCAGTACACAGGGGGGGGGTTACGAGCAGCACTTC. It yields the protein CASSTQGGGYEQHF.

The chain joins TRBV9 to TRBJ1-6; D gene unclear. In germline, CDR1 is SGDLS, CDR2 YYNGEE. This CDR3 spans 12 amino acids. Trimming took 3 bases from V and 7 from J, leaving 5 bases between them. The DNA for the CDR3 is TGTGCCAGCAGCGACCAGAATTCACCCCTCCACTTT. Amino acid sequence: CASSDQNSPLHF.

The chain employs TRBV9 and TRBJ2-2, with a weak D call TRBD2 (5 bases). Per the germline V gene, CDR1 is SGDLS and CDR2 is YYNGEE. Trimming stripped 0 bases from V and 6 bases from J, with 9 bases between. The CDR3 is 14 residues long. The CDR3 protein is CASSVAPGAGELFF. The DNA for the CDR3 is TGTGCCAGCAGCGTAGCTCCCGGGGCCGGGGAGCTGTTTTTT.

The V call is TRBV7-9, the J call TRBJ2-7; D may correspond to TRBD1 or TRBD2 (6 bases each). V shed 5 bases and J shed 2 bases, with 10 bases lying between them. CDR1 and CDR2 (germline): SEHNR, FQNEAQ (reference sequence). The CDR3 is 13 amino acids. CDR3 region: CASSMRGAYEQYF. CDR3 bases: TGTGCCAGCAGCATGAGGGGGGCCTACGAGCAGTACTTC.

In this sample, this clonotype turned up many times. The chain joins TRBV7-8 to TRBJ1-2; 9 nucleotides line up with TRBD1. J gave up 4 bases and V 1 base, and 1 base lay outside the gene matches. CDR1 and CDR2 (germline): SGHVS, FQNEAQ. There are 14 residues in the CDR3. CDR3 loop: CASSLGTGAYGYTF. As DNA, the CDR3 is TGTGCCAGCAGCTTAGGGACAGGGGCCTATGGCTACACCTTC.

About this clonotype itself: Its ends do not fully match the called genes, so a read error is possible. This chain uses TRBV10-3 with TRBJ1-5, with D hard to call. The CDR3 is made up of 13 amino acids. Germline CDR1 and CDR2: ENHRY and SYGVKD. CDR3 loop: CAISVLGNQTQHF. DNA of the CDR3: TGTGCCATCAGTGTCCTGGGCAATCAGACCCAGCATTTT.

The rearrangement joins TRBV10-1 to TRBJ2-7, with TRBD2 identical over 9 bases. Trimming removed 4 bases from V and 4 bases from J; junction bases left unmatched: 14. This CDR3 is 17 amino acids long. CDR1 and CDR2 (germline): WNHNN, SYGVQD (reference sequence). The CDR3 DNA reads TGCGCCAGCAGTGGGGCTAGCGGGACCCCCAGACAATACGAGCAGTACTTC. Encoded protein: CASSGASGTPRQYEQYF.

This clonotype has more than one count but fewer than ten. The chain couples TRBV15 to TRBJ2-5; 7 bases are a match to TRBD2. This CDR3 contains 14 residues. The germline V gene has CDR1 LNHNV and CDR2 YYDKDF (reference sequence). The V gene end was trimmed by 5 bases and the J gene end by 9 bases; junction bases not matched to a gene: 12. CDR3 sequence reads: CATSGGDYGGSQYF. CDR3 in DNA: TGTGCCACCAGCGGTGGGGACTACGGGGGGTCCCAGTACTTC.

This sequence joins TRBV12-3 or TRBV12-4 and TRBJ2-3; 7 nucleotides line up with TRBD1. V dropped 2 bases and J dropped 2; count of bases not matched to a gene: 10. The CDR3 has 17 residues. CDR3: CASSLFAKGAITDTQYF. The CDR3 bases are TGTGCCAGCAGTTTATTCGCGAAGGGGGCGATCACAGATACGCAGTATTTT.

This chain connects TRBV3-1 to TRBJ1-5; 10 nucleotides agree with TRBD1. CDR3 length: 15 amino acids. Germline V gives CDR1 LGHDT, CDR2 YNNKEL (reference sequence). V was clipped by 1 base and J by 6 bases; unmatched bases: 3. This CDR3 is CASSQGQGASQPQHF. CDR3 nucleotides: TGTGCCAGCAGCCAAGGACAGGGGGCTAGTCAGCCCCAGCATTTT.

This clonotype has only a few counts. The chain uses TRBV15 and TRBJ2-1, with D unclear. The CDR3 totals 12 residues. Between the trimmed V and J ends, which lost 0 bases and 11 bases, there was a span of 8 bases. Germline assignment: CDR1 LNHNV and CDR2 YYDKDF (reference sequence). The CDR3 is CATSRDNQKQFF. CDR3 coding DNA: TGTGCCACCAGCAGAGATAACCAGAAGCAGTTCTTC. The complete variable domain, with remaining parts taken from reference TRBV15 and TRBJ2-1, reads DAMVIQNPRYQVTQFGKPVTLSCSQTLNHNVMYWYQQKSSQAPKLLFHYYDKDFNNEADTPDNFQSRRPNTSFCFLDIRSPGLGDTAMYLCATSRDNQKQFFGPGTRLTVL.

This clonotype came up many times. The chain employs TRBV6-1 and TRBJ1-2; D is perhaps TRBD1 (5 bases). V was pared by 5 bases and J by 4 bases, with 17 bases between. CDR3 length equals 15 residues. Germline V lookup: CDR1 MNHNS, CDR2 SASEGT. The CDR3 here is CASSPSVQGPYGYTF. The CDR3, as DNA: TGTGCCAGCAGTCCAAGCGTGCAGGGTCCCTATGGCTACACCTTC.

This chain connects TRBV15 to TRBJ2-2, with 7 nucleotides matching TRBD2. Looked up from germline, CDR1 is LNHNV and CDR2 is YYDKDF (reference sequence). The CDR3 runs to 15 residues. V was clipped by 6 bases and J by 4 bases; unmatched bases: 8. The CDR3 protein is CATRRLAECTGELFF. The CDR3 DNA follows: TGTGCCACCAGGAGGCTAGCGGAATGCACCGGGGAGCTGTTTTTT. The full variable domain, rest sourced from reference TRBV15 and TRBJ2-2, is DAMVIQNPRYQVTQFGKPVTLSCSQTLNHNVMYWYQQKSSQAPKLLFHYYDKDFNNEADTPDNFQSRRPNTSFCFLDIRSPGLGDTAMYLCATRRLAECTGELFFGEGSRLTVL.

This clonotype was detected only once. A much larger clone lies a single base off, so this may be a read error. V is TRBV6-4 and J is TRBJ1-1, with D hard to call. Germline loops: CDR1 MRHNA, CDR2 SNTAGT. CDR3 length: 13 amino acids. The CDR3 is CTSSKYRNTEAFF. Written as DNA, the CDR3 is TGTACCAGCAGTAAGTACAGGAACACTGAAGCTTTCTTT.

This clonotype came up many times. V and J are TRBV7-3 and TRBJ2-1; D is unclear. Trimming took off 1 base at V and 2 bases at J, with 12 bases between the two ends. Germline assignment: CDR1 SGHTA and CDR2 FQGTGA. The CDR3 loop spans 16 amino acids. The CDR3 sequence: CASSLKGLAAYNEQFF. The CDR3 DNA follows: TGTGCCAGCAGCTTAAAGGGTCTGGCGGCCTACAATGAGCAGTTCTTC.

This clonotype showed up many times. J is TRBJ1-2 and V is TRBV2, with D possibly matching TRBD1 (5 bases). The V gene lost 7 bases and the J gene lost 6 bases, with 12 bases spanning the gap. The CDR3 has 12 amino acids. CDR1 is SNHLY and CDR2 is FYNNEI in the germline V gene. The CDR3 nucleotides are TGTGCCAGCAATCAGGGCGAAGATGGCTACACCTTC. Its translation is CASNQGEDGYTF.

This clonotype was counted once. The rearrangement uses TRBV2 and TRBJ2-2; D not resolved. V was cut by 6 bases and J by 3 bases, with 8 bases left in between. The CDR3 sequence is 13 residues long. Germline assignment: CDR1 SNHLY and CDR2 FYNNEI. The CDR3 here is CASRGSHTGELFF. CDR3 nucleotide sequence: TGTGCCAGCAGGGGCAGCCACACCGGGGAGCTGTTTTTT.

The chain recombines TRBV20-1 with TRBJ2-7, with D tentatively TRBD2 (6 bases). This CDR3 is built from 14 residues. CDR1 and CDR2 (germline): DFQATT, SNEGSKA (reference sequence). V shed 0 bases and J shed 1 base, with 10 bases lying between them. CDR3 amino acids: CSARDLGGSYEQYF. For the CDR3, the DNA is TGCAGTGCTAGAGATCTCGGGGGATCCTACGAGCAGTACTTC.